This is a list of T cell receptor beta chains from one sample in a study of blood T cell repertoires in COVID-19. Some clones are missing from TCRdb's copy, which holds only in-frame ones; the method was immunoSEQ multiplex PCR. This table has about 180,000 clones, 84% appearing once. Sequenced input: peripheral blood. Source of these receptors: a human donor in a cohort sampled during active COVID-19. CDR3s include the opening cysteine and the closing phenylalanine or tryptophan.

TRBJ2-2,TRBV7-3,CASSSDRGLNTGELFF
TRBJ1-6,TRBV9,CASSASGTGDSPLHF
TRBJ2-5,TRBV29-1,CSVAVTGGKETQYF
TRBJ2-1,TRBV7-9,CASSQATGGEQFF
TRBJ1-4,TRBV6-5,CASILSGQGGEKLFF
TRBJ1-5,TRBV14,CASSPAGLGQPQHF
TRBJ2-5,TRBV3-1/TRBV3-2,CASSHLAGGPIETQYF
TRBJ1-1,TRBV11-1,CASSLDQFMNTEAFF
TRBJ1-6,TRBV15,CATRRGTEYNSPLHF
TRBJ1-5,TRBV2,CASSGQVSNQPQHF
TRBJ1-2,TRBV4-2,CASSQQQGQFYGYTF
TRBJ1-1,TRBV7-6,CASSPKTGLNTEAFF
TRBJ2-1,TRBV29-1,CSVEKLGLYNEQFF
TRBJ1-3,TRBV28,CASSLQEGGNTIYF
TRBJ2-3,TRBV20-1,CSASSSGGGWSDTQYF
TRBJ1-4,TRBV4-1,CASSPLGIREAREKLFF
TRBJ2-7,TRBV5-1,CASSLEPVVTYEQYF
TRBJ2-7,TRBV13,CASSLGRGDSYEQYF
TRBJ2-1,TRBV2,CASTGRIPGHYNEQFF
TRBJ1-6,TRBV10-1,CASSQTDSPLHF
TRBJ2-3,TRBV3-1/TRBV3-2,CASSQRWGSGGADTQYF
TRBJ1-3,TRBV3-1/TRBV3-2,CASSDRASGNTIYF
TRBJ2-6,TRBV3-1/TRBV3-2,CASSQPPDSSGANVLTF
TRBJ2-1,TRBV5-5,CASSTLGLAGGHEQFF
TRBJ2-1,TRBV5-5,CASSLGSSGGRGLFF
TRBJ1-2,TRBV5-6,CASSLEPSGDHGYTF
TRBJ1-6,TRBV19,CASTLKGAGSPLHF
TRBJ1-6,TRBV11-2,CASSAYRSNSPLHF
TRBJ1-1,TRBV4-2,CASSPGTGGLNTEAFF
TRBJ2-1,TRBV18,CASSQPRGGGLNEQFF
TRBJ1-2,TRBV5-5,CASSLEGWAENGYTF
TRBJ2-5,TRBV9,CASSVDGGGSRETQYF
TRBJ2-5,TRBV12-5,CASAKTGLETQYF
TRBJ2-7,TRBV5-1,CASSLVQGYEQYF
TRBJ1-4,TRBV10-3,CAISESTLGGVNEKLFF
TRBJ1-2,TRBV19,CASSIDIRQGPGYTF
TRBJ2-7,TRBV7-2,CASSLSGMGYEQYF
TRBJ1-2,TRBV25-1,CASSEYQGGGYGYTF
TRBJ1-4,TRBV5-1,CASSRDRGREKLFF